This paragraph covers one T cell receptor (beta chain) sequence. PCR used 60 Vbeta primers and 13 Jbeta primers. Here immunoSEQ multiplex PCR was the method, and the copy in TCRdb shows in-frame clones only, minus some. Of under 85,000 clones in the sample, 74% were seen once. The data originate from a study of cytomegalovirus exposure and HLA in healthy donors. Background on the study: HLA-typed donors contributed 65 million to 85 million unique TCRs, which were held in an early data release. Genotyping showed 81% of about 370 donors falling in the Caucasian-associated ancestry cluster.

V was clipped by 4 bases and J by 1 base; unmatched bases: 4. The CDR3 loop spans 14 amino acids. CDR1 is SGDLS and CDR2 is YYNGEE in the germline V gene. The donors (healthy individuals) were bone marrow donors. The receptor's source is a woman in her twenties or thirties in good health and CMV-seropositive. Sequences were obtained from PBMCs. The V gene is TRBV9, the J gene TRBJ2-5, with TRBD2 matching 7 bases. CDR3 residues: CASSSGTTQETQYF. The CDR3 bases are TGTGCCAGCAGCTCCGGGACTACCCAAGAGACCCAGTACTTC.